These T cell receptor beta chains were read from a single sample in a study of breast tumors, draining lymph nodes, adjacent tissues. One entry per CDR3 protein results from TCRdb running MiXCR on the multiplex PCR reads. The sample consists of about 15,000 distinct CDR3 sequences, under 70% of them appearing once. Sequences were obtained from tumor-adjacent breast tissue. These TCRs come from a female donor with breast cancer. Some clones in this sample may be carry-over from other donors' samples. Each CDR3 is given with its conserved first and last residue. Fields, in order: V gene, CDR3 length, clone size, D gene, J gene, CDR3 DNA, CDR3 protein. The D gene is left open where the match is weak. Clone size is stated in some rows and not others, as once, few, many or a class when expanded.

v_call: TRBV6-2/TRBV6-3; cdr3_length: 17; clone_size: once; d_call: TRBD1; j_call: TRBJ1-1; cdr3_nt: TGTGCCAGCACACCGGGACAGGGCCTTTTTATGAACGCTGAAGCTTTCTTT; cdr3_aa: CASTPGQGLFMNAEAFF
v_call: TRBV7-9; cdr3_length: 16; clone_size: large; d_call: -; j_call: TRBJ2-2; cdr3_nt: TGTGCCAGCAGCTTAGGTCTCAGCCCGAACACCGGGGAGCTGTTTTTT; cdr3_aa: CASSLGLSPNTGELFF
v_call: TRBV7-2; cdr3_length: 15; clone_size: many; d_call: TRBD1; j_call: TRBJ1-4; cdr3_nt: TGTGCCAGCAGCTTCCTACAGGGGTGGGACGAAAAACTGTTTTTT; cdr3_aa: CASSFLQGWDEKLFF
v_call: TRBV19; cdr3_length: 15; clone_size: -; d_call: -; j_call: TRBJ1-6; cdr3_nt: TGTGCCCCCGTAAGCGGGGGGACTGGTAATTCACCCCTCCACTTT; cdr3_aa: CAPVSGGTGNSPLHF
v_call: TRBV19; cdr3_length: 17; clone_size: -; d_call: TRBD1; j_call: TRBJ1-2; cdr3_nt: TGTGCCAGTAGTGTCCGGGACAGGGGGCTTCCTGCTATGGCTACACCCTTC; cdr3_aa: CASSVRDRGLPAMATPF
v_call: TRBV7-6; cdr3_length: 12; clone_size: medium-sized; d_call: -; j_call: TRBJ2-5; cdr3_nt: TGTGCCAGCAGCCGGACGGAAGAGACCCAGTACTTC; cdr3_aa: CASSRTEETQYF
v_call: TRBV27; cdr3_length: 15; clone_size: many; d_call: TRBD1; j_call: TRBJ2-7; cdr3_nt: TGTGCCAGCAGCCCGACAGGGCCCTGGGACTACGAGCAGTACTTC; cdr3_aa: CASSPTGPWDYEQYF
v_call: TRBV19; cdr3_length: 14; clone_size: many; d_call: -; j_call: TRBJ2-4; cdr3_nt: TGTGCCAGTAGCCTTTCGGACTGGAAGAACATTCAGTACTTC; cdr3_aa: CASSLSDWKNIQYF
v_call: TRBV3-1; cdr3_length: 13; clone_size: many; d_call: -; j_call: TRBJ1-1; cdr3_nt: TGTGCCAGCAGCCAAGACGGCGGGACTGAAGCTTTCTTT; cdr3_aa: CASSQDGGTEAFF
v_call: TRBV6-5; cdr3_length: 18; clone_size: many; d_call: TRBD2; j_call: TRBJ2-1; cdr3_nt: TGTGCCAGCAGTTTCTCTGGCTCCGTAGCGGGAGTCTACAATGAGCAGTTCTTC; cdr3_aa: CASSFSGSVAGVYNEQFF
v_call: TRBV2; cdr3_length: 13; clone_size: -; d_call: -; j_call: TRBJ1-2; cdr3_nt: TGTGCCAGCAGGCCATCCCTTAACTATGGCTACACCTTC; cdr3_aa: CASRPSLNYGYTF
v_call: TRBV9; cdr3_length: 12; clone_size: many; d_call: -; j_call: TRBJ2-5; cdr3_nt: TGTGCCAGCAGCGGTGATGAAGAGACCCAGTACTTC; cdr3_aa: CASSGDEETQYF
v_call: TRBV12-3/TRBV12-4; cdr3_length: 14; clone_size: -; d_call: -; j_call: TRBJ1-4; cdr3_nt: TGTGCCAGCAGTTTTGGGGGAACTAATGAAAAACTGTTTTTT; cdr3_aa: CASSFGGTNEKLFF
v_call: TRBV29-1; cdr3_length: 14; clone_size: -; d_call: -; j_call: TRBJ2-1; cdr3_nt: TGCAGCGTTTCCCGGGACCAGGAGTACAATGAGCAGTTCTTC; cdr3_aa: CSVSRDQEYNEQFF
v_call: TRBV11-2; cdr3_length: 15; clone_size: -; d_call: -; j_call: TRBJ2-7; cdr3_nt: TGTGCCAGCAGCTTAGGCCTTGGCACCTCCTACGAGCAGTACTTC; cdr3_aa: CASSLGLGTSYEQYF
v_call: TRBV5-4; cdr3_length: 12; clone_size: few; d_call: -; j_call: TRBJ1-2; cdr3_nt: TGTGCCAGCAGCTTGGGACAGTTGGGCTACACCTTC; cdr3_aa: CASSLGQLGYTF